This TCR beta chain was found in a study of vaccination effects on CD4 cells after COVID-19. TCRdb's table, derived via immunoSEQ multiplex PCR, lists solely in-frame clones and lacks some. The data contain roughly 41,000 clones, more than 65% of them singletons. Regarding this clone: Its antigen is not identified.

CDR1 is SGDLS, CDR2 YYNGEE, per germline. V lost 0 bases to trimming and J lost 5 bases, with 9 bases between them. This CDR3 comprises 14 residues. Peptide-pool stimulation followed by sequencing identified expanded antigen-specific CD4+ clonotypes in the ViraFEST assay. After less than 11 days in culture, the CD4+ T cells were isolated. Previously uninfected by SARS-CoV-2, the vaccine recipients also showed negative nucleocapsid antibodies. The culture medium for a few million PBMC per well included around 9.3 IU/ml IL-2 and 8.5 to 10 ug/ml peptides. Half the medium was replaced with IL-2 medium on days 3 and 7.

V is TRBV9 and J is TRBJ2-1, with D perhaps matching TRBD2 (6 bases). Material: CD4+ T cells from PBMCs cultured with HCoV-NL63 spike peptides, obtained before COVID-19 vaccination. This receptor was obtained from a human donor who received a COVID-19 vaccine. In DNA, the CDR3 is TGTGCCAGCAGCGTAGAACTAGCAGACAATGAGCAGTTCTTC. Amino acids: CASSVELADNEQFF.